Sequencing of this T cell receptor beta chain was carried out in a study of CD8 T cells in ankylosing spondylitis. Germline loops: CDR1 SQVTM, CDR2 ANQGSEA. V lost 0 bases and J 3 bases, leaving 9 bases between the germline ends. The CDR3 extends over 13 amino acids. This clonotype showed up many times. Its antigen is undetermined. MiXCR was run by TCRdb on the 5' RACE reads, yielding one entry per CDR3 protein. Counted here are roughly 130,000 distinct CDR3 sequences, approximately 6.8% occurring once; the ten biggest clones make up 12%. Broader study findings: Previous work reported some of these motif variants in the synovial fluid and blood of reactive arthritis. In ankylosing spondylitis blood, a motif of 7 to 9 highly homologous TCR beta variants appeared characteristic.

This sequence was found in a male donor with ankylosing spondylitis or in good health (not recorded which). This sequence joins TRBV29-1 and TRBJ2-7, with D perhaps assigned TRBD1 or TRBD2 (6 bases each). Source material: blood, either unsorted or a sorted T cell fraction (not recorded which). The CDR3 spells CSVEEGGFYEQYF. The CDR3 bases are TGCAGCGTTGAAGAAGGGGGGTTCTACGAGCAGTACTTC.